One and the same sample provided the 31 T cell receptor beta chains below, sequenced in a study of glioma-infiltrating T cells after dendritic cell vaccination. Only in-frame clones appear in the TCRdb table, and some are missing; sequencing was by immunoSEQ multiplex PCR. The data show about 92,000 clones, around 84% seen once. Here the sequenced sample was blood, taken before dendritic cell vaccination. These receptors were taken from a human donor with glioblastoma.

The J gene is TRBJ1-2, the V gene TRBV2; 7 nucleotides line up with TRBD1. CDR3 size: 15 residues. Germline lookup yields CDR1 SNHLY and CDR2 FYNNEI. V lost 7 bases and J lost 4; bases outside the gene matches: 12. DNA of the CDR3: TGTGCCAGCACCCAAGAGACAGGGAAGGGCTATGGCTACACCTTC. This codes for CASTQETGKGYGYTF.

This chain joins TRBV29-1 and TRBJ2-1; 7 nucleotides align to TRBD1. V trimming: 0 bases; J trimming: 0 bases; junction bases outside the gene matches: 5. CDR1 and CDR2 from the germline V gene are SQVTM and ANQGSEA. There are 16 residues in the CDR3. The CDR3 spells CSVEDPGQSSYNEQFF. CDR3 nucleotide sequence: TGCAGCGTTGAAGATCCGGGACAGAGCTCCTACAATGAGCAGTTCTTC.

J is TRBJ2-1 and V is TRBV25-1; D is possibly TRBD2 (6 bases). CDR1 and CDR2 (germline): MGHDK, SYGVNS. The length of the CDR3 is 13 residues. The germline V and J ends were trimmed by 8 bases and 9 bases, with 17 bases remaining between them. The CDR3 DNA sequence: TGTGCCAGCCTACGGGACTTCGGGGGTGAGCAGTTCTTC. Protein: CASLRDFGGEQFF. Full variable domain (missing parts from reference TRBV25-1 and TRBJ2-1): EADIYQTPRYLVIGTGKKITLECSQTMGHDKMYWYQQDPGMELHLIHYSYGVNSTEKGDLSSESTVSRIRTEHFPLTLESARPSHTSQYLCASLRDFGGEQFFGPGTRLTVL.

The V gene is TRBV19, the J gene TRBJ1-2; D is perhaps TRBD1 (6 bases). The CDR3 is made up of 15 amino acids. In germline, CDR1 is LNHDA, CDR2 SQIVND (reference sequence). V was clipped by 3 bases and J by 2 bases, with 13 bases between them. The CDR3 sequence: CASSIPGHRNYGYTF. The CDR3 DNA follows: TGTGCCAGTAGTATTCCGGGACACAGAAACTATGGCTACACCTTC.

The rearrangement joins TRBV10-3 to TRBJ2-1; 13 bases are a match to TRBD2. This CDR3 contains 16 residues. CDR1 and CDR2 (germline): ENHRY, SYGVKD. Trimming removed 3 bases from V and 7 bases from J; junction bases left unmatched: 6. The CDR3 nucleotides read TGTGCCATCAGTGAAGGGACTAGCGGGAAAGGGAATGAGCAGTTCTTC. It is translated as CAISEGTSGKGNEQFF.

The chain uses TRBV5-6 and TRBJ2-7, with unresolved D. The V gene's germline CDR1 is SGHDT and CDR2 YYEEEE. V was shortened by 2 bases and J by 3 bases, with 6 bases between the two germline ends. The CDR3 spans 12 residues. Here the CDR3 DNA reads TGTGCCAGCAGCTTATACGGCTACGAGCAGTACTTC. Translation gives CASSLYGYEQYF.

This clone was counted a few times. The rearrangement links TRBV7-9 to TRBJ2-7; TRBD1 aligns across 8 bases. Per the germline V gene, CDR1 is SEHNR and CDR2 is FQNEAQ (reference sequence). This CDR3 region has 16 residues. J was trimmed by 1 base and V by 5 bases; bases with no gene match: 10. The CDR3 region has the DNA TGTGCCAGCAGCCGCCTGCGGGACAGGTCTTCCTACGAGCAGTACTTC. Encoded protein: CASSRLRDRSSYEQYF.

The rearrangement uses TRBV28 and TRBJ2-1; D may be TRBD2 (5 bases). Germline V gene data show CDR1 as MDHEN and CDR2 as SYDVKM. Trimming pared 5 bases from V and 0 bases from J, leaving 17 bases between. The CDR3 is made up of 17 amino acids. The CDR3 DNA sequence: TGTGCCAGCAGTACCCCCGGACTGGCAAGCTCCTACAATGAGCAGTTCTTC. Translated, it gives CASSTPGLASSYNEQFF.

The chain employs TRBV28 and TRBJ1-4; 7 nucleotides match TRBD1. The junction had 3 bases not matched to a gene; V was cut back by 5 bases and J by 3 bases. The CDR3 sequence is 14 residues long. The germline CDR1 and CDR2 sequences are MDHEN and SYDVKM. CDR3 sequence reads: CASSLTGSNEKLFF. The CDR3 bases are TGTGCCAGCAGTCTGACAGGGTCTAATGAAAAACTGTTTTTT. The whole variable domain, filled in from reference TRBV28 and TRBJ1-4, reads DVKVTQSSRYLVKRTGEKVFLECVQDMDHENMFWYRQDPGLGLRLIYFSYDVKMKEKGDIPEGYSVSREKKERFSLILESASTNQTSMYLCASSLTGSNEKLFFGSGTQLSVL.

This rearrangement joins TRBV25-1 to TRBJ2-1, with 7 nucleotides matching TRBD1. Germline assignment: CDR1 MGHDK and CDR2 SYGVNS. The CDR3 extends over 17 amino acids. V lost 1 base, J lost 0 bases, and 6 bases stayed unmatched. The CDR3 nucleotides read TGTGCCAGCAGTGAATTAGGGGGCGGGCTCTCCTACAATGAGCAGTTCTTC. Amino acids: CASSELGGGLSYNEQFF.

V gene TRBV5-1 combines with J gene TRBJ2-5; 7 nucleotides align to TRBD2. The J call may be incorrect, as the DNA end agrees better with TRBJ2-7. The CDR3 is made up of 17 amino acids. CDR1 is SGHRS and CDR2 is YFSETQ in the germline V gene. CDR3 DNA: TGCGCCAGCAGCTTGGAGATACTAGCGACCTCTTCTTACGAGCAGTACTTC. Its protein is CASSLEILATSSYEQYF.

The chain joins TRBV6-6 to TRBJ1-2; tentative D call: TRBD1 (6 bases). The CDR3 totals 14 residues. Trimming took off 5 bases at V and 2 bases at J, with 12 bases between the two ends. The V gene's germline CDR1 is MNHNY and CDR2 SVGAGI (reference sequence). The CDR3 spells CASSNPQGNYGYTF. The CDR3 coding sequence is TGTGCCAGCAGTAACCCCCAGGGGAACTATGGCTACACCTTC.

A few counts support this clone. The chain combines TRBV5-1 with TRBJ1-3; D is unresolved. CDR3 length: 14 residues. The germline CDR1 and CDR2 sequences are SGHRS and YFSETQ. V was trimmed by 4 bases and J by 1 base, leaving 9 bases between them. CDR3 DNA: TGCGCCAGCAGCCCCGAGGGATCTGGAAACACCATATATTTT. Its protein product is CASSPEGSGNTIYF.

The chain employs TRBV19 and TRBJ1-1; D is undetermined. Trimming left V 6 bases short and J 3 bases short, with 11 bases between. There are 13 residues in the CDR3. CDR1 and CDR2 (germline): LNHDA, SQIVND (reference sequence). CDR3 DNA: TGTGCCAGTAGCAAGACGAGGTACACTGAAGCTTTCTTT. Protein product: CASSKTRYTEAFF. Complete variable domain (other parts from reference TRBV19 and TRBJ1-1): DGGITQSPKYLFRKEGQNVTLSCEQNLNHDAMYWYRQDPGQGLRLIYYSQIVNDFQKGDIAEGYSVSREKKESFPLTVTSAQKNPTAFYLCASSKTRYTEAFFGQGTRLTVV.

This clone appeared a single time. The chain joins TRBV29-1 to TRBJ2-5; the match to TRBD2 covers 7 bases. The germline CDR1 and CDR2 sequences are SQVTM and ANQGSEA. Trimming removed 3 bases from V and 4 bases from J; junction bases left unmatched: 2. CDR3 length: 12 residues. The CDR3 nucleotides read TGCAGCGTTGAGGGAGGGGTAGAGACCCAGTACTTC. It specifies CSVEGGVETQYF.

The DNA of the CDR3 is TGTGCCAGCAGCCCCAGGGACAGGGGGGACTATGGCTACACCTTC. This codes for CASSPRDRGDYGYTF. The chain has TRBV7-9 and TRBJ1-2; TRBD1 matches at 11 bases. J was trimmed by 3 bases and V by 5 bases; bases with no gene match: 5. This CDR3 region has 15 residues. Looked up from germline, CDR1 is SEHNR and CDR2 is FQNEAQ (reference sequence).

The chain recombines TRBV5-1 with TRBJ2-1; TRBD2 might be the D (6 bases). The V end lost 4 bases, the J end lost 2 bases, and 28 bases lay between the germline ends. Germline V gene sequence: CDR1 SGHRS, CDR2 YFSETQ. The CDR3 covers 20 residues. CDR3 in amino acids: CASSLSPGGIVPMTYNEQFF. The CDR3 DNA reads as TGCGCCAGCAGCCTATCCCCGGGCGGGATAGTACCTATGACCTACAATGAGCAGTTCTTC.

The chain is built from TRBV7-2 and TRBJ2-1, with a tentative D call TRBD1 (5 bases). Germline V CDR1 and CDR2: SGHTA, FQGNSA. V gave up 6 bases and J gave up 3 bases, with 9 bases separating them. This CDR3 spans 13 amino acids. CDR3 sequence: CASSGHYYNEQFF. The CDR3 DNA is TGTGCCAGCAGTGGACATTACTACAATGAGCAGTTCTTC.

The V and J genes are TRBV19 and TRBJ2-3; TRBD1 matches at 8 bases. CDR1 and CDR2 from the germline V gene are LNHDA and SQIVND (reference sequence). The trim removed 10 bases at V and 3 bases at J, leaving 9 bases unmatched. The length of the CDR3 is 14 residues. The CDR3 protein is CATQGDRTTDTQYF. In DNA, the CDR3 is TGTGCCACCCAGGGGGACAGGACAACAGATACGCAGTATTTT.

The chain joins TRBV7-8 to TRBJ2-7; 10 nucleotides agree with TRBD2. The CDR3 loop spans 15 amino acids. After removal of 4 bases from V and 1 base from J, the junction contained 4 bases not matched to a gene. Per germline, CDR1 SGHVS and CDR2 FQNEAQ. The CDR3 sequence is CASSYTSGVSYEQYF. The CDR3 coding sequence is TGTGCCAGCAGCTACACTAGCGGGGTTTCCTACGAGCAGTACTTC.

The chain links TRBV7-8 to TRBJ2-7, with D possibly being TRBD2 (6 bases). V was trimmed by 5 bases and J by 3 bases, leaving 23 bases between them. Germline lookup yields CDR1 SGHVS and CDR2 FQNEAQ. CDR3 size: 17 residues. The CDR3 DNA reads TGTGCCAGCAGCCCCAGCCCCTTGGGGGGAGTAGGCTACGAGCAGTACTTC. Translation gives CASSPSPLGGVGYEQYF.

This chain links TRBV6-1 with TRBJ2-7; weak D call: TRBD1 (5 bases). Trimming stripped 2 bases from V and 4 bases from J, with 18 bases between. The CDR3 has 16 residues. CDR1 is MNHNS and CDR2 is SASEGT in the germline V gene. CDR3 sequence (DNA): TGTGCCAGCAGTGAAAGCCTACAGGTATGGGTGTACGAGCAGTACTTC. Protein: CASSESLQVWVYEQYF.

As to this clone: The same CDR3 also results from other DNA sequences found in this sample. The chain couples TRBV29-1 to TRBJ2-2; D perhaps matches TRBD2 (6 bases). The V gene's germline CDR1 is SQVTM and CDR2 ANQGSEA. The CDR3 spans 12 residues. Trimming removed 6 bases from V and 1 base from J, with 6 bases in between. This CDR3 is CSVGGNTGELFF. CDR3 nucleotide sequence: TGCAGCGTGGGGGGGAACACCGGGGAGCTGTTTTTT.

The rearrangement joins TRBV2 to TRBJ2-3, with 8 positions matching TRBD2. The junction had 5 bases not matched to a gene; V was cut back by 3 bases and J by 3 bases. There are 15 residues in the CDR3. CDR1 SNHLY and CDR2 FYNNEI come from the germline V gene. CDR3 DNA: TGTGCCAGCAGTGACTTTAGCGGGGTTACAGATACGCAGTATTTT. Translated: CASSDFSGVTDTQYF.

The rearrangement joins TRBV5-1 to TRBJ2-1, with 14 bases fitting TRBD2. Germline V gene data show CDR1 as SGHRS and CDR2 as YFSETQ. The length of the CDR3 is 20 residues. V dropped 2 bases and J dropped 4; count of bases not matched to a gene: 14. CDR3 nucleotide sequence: TGCGCCAGCAGCTTCCCTTCGACTAGCGGGAGGGCCGTCGGATACAATGAGCAGTTCTTC. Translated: CASSFPSTSGRAVGYNEQFF.

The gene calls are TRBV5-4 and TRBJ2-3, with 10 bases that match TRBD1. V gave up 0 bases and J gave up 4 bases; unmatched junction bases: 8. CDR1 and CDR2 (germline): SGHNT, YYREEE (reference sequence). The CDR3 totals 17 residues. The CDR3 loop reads CASSLALRQGAADTQYF. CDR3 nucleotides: TGTGCCAGCAGCTTGGCCCTACGACAGGGGGCAGCAGATACGCAGTATTTT.

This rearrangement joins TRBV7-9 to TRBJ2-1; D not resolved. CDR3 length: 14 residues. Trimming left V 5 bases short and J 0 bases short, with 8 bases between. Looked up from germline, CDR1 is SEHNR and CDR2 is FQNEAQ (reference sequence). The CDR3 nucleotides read TGTGCCAGCAGCGGCGACATCTCCTACAATGAGCAGTTCTTC. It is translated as CASSGDISYNEQFF. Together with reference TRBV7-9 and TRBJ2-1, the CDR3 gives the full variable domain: DTGVSQNPRHKITKRGQNVTFRCDPISEHNRLYWYRQTLGQGPEFLTYFQNEAQLEKSRLLSDRFSAERPKGSFSTLEIQRTEQGDSAMYLCASSGDISYNEQFFGPGTRLTVL.

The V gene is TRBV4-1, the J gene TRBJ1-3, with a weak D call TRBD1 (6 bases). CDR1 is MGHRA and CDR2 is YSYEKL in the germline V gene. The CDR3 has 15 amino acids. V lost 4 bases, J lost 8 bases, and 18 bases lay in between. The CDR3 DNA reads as TGCGCCAGCAGCCTCACGCGGGGGGCGATAGACACCATATATTTT. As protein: CASSLTRGAIDTIYF.

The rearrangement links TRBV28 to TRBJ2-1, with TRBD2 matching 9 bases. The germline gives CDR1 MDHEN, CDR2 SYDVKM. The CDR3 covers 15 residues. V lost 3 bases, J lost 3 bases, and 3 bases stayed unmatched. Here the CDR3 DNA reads TGTGCCAGCAGTTTGGGTAGCGGGGGCTACAATGAGCAGTTCTTC. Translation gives CASSLGSGGYNEQFF.

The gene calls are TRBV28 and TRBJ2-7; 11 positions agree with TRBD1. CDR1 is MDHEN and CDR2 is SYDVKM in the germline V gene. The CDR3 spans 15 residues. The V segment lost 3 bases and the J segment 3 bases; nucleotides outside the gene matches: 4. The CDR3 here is CASSFRTGGFYEQYF. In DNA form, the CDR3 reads TGTGCCAGCAGTTTCCGGACAGGGGGCTTCTACGAGCAGTACTTC.

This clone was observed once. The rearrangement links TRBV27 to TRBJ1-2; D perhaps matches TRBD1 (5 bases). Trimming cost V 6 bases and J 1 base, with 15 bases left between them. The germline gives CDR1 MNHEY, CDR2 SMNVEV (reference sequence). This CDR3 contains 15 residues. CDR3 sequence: CASSNSRVFNYGYTF. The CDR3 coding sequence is TGTGCCAGCAGCAACAGCAGGGTCTTTAACTATGGCTACACCTTC.